This T cell receptor beta chain was retrieved from a study of blood T cell repertoires in COVID-19. Participant ages covered roughly 18 to 89 years across 24 US areas. Each participant's cohort was designated according to participant-reported clinical history. Per the original data handling: Amplifying reference gene primers gave estimates of nucleated cell counts. Repertoires were generated with immunoSEQ multiplex PCR, while TCRdb's copy carries only in-frame clones and drops some. The DNA was the basis for D and trimming; V, J and clone size are from that table. Among over 250,000 clones, more than 90% were seen once, and the ten largest hold 2.6%. Sequencing input: PBMCs or T cells enriched from blood (not recorded which). This receptor was identified in a man between 60 and 70 years old who had recovered from COVID-19.

The CDR3 here is CASSQDASSYNEQFF. CDR3 in DNA: TGCGCCAGCAGCCAAGATGCCAGTTCCTACAATGAGCAGTTCTTC. The V gene is TRBV4-1, the J gene TRBJ2-1; D uncertain. Germline CDR1 and CDR2: MGHRA and YSYEKL. V was pared by 0 bases and J by 1 base, with 7 bases between. The CDR3 is 15 amino acids.